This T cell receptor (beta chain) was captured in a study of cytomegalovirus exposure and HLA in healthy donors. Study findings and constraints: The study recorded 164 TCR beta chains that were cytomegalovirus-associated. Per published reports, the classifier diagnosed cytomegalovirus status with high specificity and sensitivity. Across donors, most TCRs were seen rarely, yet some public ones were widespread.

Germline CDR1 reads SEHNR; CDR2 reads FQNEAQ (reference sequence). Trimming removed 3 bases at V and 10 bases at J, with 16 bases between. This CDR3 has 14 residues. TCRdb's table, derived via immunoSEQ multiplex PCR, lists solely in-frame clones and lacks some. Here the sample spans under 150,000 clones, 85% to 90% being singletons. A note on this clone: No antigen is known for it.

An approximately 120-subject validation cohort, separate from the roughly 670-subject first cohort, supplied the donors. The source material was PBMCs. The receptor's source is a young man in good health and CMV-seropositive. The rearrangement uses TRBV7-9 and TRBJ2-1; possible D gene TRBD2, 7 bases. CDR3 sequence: CASSLALGRGEQFF. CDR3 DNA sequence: TGTGCCAGCAGCTTGGCTTTGGGGAGGGGGGAGCAGTTCTTC. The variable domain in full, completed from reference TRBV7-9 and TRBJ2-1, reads DTGVSQNPRHKITKRGQNVTFRCDPISEHNRLYWYRQTLGQGPEFLTYFQNEAQLEKSRLLSDRFSAERPKGSFSTLEIQRTEQGDSAMYLCASSLALGRGEQFFGPGTRLTVL.